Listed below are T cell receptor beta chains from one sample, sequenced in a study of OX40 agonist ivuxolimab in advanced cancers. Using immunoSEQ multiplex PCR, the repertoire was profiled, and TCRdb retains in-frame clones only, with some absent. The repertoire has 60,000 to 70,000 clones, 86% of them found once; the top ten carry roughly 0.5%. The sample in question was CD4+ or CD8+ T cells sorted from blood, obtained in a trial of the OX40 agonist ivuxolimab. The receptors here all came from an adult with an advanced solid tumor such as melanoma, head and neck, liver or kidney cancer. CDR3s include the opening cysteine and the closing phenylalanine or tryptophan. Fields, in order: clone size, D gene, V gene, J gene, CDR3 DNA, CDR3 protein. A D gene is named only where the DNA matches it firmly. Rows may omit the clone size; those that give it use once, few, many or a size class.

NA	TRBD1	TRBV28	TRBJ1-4	TGTGCCAGCAGTACAAGACAGGGACCTAATGAAAAACTGTTTTTT	CASSTRQGPNEKLFF
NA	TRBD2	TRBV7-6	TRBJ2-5	TGTGCCAGCAGCTTAGTAGTTGGACTAGCGGGGGGCGGTGGTGAGACCCAGTACTTC	CASSLVVGLAGGGGETQYF
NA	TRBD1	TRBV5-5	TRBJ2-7	TGTGCCAGCAGCTTATCCGGGACAGCAGCCTACGAGCAGTACTTC	CASSLSGTAAYEQYF
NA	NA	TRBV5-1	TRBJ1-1	TGCGCCAGCAGCTTAGGTCCTAGCAAAGCTAACACTGAAGCTTTCTTT	CASSLGPSKANTEAFF
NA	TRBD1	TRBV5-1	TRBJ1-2	TGCGCCAGCAGCTTGTCGCACGGACAGGGCGACTATGGCTACACCTTC	CASSLSHGQGDYGYTF
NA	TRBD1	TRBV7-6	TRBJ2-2	TGTGCCAGCACGCCCCAACATACAGGGGAACGAGCGAACACCGGGGAGCTGTTTTTT	CASTPQHTGERANTGELFF
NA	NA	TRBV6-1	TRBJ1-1	TGTGCCAGCAGTGAGAACAGCTTTGCGAACACTGAAGCTTTCTTT	CASSENSFANTEAFF
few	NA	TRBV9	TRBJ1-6	TGTGCCAGCAGCGCCCAGGGGTGGGATAATTCACCCCTCCACTTT	CASSAQGWDNSPLHF
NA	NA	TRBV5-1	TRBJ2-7	TGCGCCAGCAGGTTAGGACAGAACGGCCACGAGCAGTACTTC	CASRLGQNGHEQYF
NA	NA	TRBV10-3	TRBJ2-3	TGTGCCATCAGTGAGGCCCGGACTGGCCGGGGGAGCACAGATACGCAGTATTTT	CAISEARTGRGSTDTQYF
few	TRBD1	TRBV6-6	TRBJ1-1	TGTGCCAGCGGACGGGACAGTAACACTGAAGCTTTCTTT	CASGRDSNTEAFF
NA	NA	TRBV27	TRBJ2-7	TGTGCCAGCAGTCCCAGGAGCTCCTACGAGCAGTACTTC	CASSPRSSYEQYF
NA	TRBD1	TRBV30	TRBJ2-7	TGTGCCTGGAGTAGGACAGGGGGCGCGAAATCCTACGAGCAGTACTTC	CAWSRTGGAKSYEQYF
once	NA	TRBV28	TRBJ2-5	TGTGCCAGCAATCGGGACATAAGGGGGACCCAGTACTTC	CASNRDIRGTQYF
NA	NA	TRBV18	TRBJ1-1	TGTGCCAGCTCAGAACATCAGGAGTTTACTGAAGCTTTCTTT	CASSEHQEFTEAFF
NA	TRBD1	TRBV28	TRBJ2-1	TGTGCCAGCTTACCCCCTTCCCGGGACAGGGTTGGGAATGAGCAGTTCTTC	CASLPPSRDRVGNEQFF
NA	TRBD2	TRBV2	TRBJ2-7	TGTGCCAGGGGGGGACTAGCAGCCCACGAGCAGTACTTC	CARGGLAAHEQYF
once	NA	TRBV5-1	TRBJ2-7	TGCGCCAGCAGCTTGGGGGAATTGGGCGAGCAGTACTTC	CASSLGELGEQYF
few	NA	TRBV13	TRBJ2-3	TGTGCCAGCAGCTCTCCTGGAGGACGGGAGAACACAGATACGCAGTATTTT	CASSSPGGRENTDTQYF
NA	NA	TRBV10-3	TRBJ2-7	TGTGCCATCAGTGATCGGTCCTACGAGCAGTACTTC	CAISDRSYEQYF
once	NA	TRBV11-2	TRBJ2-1	TGTGCCAGCAGTCAAAACAGGGCCTACAATGAGCAGTTCTTC	CASSQNRAYNEQFF
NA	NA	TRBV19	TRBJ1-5	TGTGCCAGTAGTATAACCTCAGGAGATCATAGCAATCAGCCCCAGCATTTT	CASSITSGDHSNQPQHF
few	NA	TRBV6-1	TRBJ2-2	TGTGCCAGCAGTCCCGGGACCCAATTCGGGGAGCTGTTTTTT	CASSPGTQFGELFF
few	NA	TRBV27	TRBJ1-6	TGTGCCAGCAGTAGGACAGCCAAGAACTTCCATTCACCCCTCCACTTT	CASSRTAKNFHSPLHF
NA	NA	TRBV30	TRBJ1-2	TGTGCCTGGATCGACAAGGCTAGGGTCCCTGGTGGCTACACCTTC	CAWIDKARVPGGYTF
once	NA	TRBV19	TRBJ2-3	TGTGCCAGTAGTACCGACAGGTCCCCCACAGATACGCAGTATTTT	CASSTDRSPTDTQYF
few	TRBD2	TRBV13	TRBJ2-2	TGTGCCAGCAGCCCCAGCGGGAGTAACGGGGAGCTGTTTTTT	CASSPSGSNGELFF
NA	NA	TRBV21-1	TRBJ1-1	TGTGCCTTCCCAGGGTTGAACACTGAAGCTTTCTTT	CAFPGLNTEAFF
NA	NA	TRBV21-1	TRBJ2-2	TGTGCCAGCAGCAAAGAAAGCGCGGGGCCACCGAACACCGGGGAGCTGTTTTTT	CASSKESAGPPNTGELFF
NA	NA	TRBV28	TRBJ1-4	TGTGCCAGCACCTCCCGTGGTGAAAAACTGTTTTTT	CASTSRGEKLFF
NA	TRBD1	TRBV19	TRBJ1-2	TGTGCCAGTAGTGCCTCCGGGACAGGAAGAGGCTACACCTTC	CASSASGTGRGYTF
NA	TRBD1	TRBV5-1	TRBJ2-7	TGCGCCAGCAGCCCCGACGACAGGGGCGAGCAGTACTTC	CASSPDDRGEQYF
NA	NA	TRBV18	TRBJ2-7	TGTGCCAGCTCACCACCCGTAGGCATTATTTTTCGCGAGCAGTACTTC	CASSPPVGIIFREQYF
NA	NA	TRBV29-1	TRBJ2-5	TGCAGCGCCTTTGGCATAGGGCTTGGGCGGGAGACCCAGTACTTC	CSAFGIGLGRETQYF
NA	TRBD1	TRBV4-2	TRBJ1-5	TGTGCCAGCAGCCAAGAGCTTTGGACAGGGGGAGATCAGCCCCAGCATTTT	CASSQELWTGGDQPQHF
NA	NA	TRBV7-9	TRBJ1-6	TGTGCCAGCAGCTTAGTGAGGCAGGGGAATTCACCCCTCCACTTT	CASSLVRQGNSPLHF
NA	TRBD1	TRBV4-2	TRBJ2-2	TGTGCCAGCAGCCAGGATCGGGACAGGGCGAACACCGGGGAGCTGTTTTTT	CASSQDRDRANTGELFF
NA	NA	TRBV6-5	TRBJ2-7	TGTGCCAGCAGTTACTCGTGGGCGGGCTCCTACGAGCAGTACTTC	CASSYSWAGSYEQYF
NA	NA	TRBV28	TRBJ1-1	TGTGCCAGCAGTTTATACCTCACTGAAGCTTTCTTT	CASSLYLTEAFF
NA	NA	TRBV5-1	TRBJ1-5	TGCGCCAGCAGCTTGGGGCCCGAGAGCAATCAGCCCCAGCATTTT	CASSLGPESNQPQHF
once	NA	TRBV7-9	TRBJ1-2	TGTGCCAGCAGCTTAGACTGGGCAGCGAAAGATGGCTACACCTTC	CASSLDWAAKDGYTF
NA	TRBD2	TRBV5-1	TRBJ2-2	TGCGCCGGCAGCTTGTACACCGGGACTAGCGGGTCGAACACCGGGGAGCTGTTTTTT	CAGSLYTGTSGSNTGELFF
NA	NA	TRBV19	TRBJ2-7	TGTGCCAGTAGTATCCAGGGTTCCTACGAGCAGTACTTC	CASSIQGSYEQYF
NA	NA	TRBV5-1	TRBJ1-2	TGCGCCAGCAGCTTGGGCCCGGCAGGGTCTAACTATGGCTACACCTTC	CASSLGPAGSNYGYTF
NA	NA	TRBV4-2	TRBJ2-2	TGTGCCAGCACCCGGGACGGACACACCGGGGAGCTGTTTTTT	CASTRDGHTGELFF
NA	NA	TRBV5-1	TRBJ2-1	TGCGCCAGCAGCTTCGACCTTGGGGGGCCCTACAATGAGCAGTTCTTC	CASSFDLGGPYNEQFF
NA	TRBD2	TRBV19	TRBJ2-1	TGTGCCAGTAGTATAGATCCGGGGTCTAGCGGGAGGTTCAATGAGCAGTTCTTC	CASSIDPGSSGRFNEQFF
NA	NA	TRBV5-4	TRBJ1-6	TGTGCCAGCAGCCCGTATGGCCGGGTAGAGGATTCACCCCTCCACTTT	CASSPYGRVEDSPLHF
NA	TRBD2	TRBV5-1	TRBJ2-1	TGCGCCAGCAGCGTGGGAGGGCCGAGTGAGCAGTTCTTC	CASSVGGPSEQFF
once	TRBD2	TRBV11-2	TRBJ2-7	TGTGCCAGCAGCTTAGCACGCACTCGAAGCGGGAGAGAGTCCTACGAGCAGTACTTC	CASSLARTRSGRESYEQYF
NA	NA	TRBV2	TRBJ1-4	TGTGCCAGCGGTCGAGACCATAATGAAAAACTGTTTTTT	CASGRDHNEKLFF
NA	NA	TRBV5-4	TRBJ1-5	TGTGCCAGCAGCCGTTTGGGGGATCAGCCCCAGCATTTT	CASSRLGDQPQHF
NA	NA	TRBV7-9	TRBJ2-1	TGTGCCAGCAGCGAGGGGCGGTACAATGAGCAGTTCTTC	CASSEGRYNEQFF
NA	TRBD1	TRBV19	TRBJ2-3	TGTGCCAGTAGTAAAACAAAGACAGGGGCAGATACGCAGTATTTT	CASSKTKTGADTQYF
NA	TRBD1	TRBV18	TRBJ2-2	TGTGCCAGCTCACCTGGACAGGGGGCGAACACCGGGGAGCTGTTTTTT	CASSPGQGANTGELFF
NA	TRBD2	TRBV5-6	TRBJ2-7	TGTGCCAGCAGCAGACTAGCGGGGGAGCAGTACTTC	CASSRLAGEQYF
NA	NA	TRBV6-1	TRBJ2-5	TGTGCCAGCATTGGGGGTCCGGAGACCCAGTACTTC	CASIGGPETQYF